The 3 T cell receptor beta chains below all came from one sample that was sequenced in a study of blood T cell repertoires in COVID-19. Profiled with immunoSEQ multiplex PCR; TCRdb holds only in-frame clones, not every one. In the table there are around 260,000 clones, about nine tenths of which are singletons. Sequencing used peripheral blood. These receptors all come from a woman between 35 and 50 years old who had recovered from COVID-19.

The chain carries TRBV29-1 and TRBJ1-1, with TRBD1 matching over 7 bases. V was pared by 7 bases and J by 7 bases, with 12 bases of the junction left unmatched. Germline CDR1 reads SQVTM; CDR2 reads ANQGSEA. The CDR3 length is 13 residues. The CDR3 spells CSARQGMYGEAFF. The CDR3 DNA is TGCAGCGCCAGACAGGGAATGTATGGTGAAGCTTTCTTT. The full variable domain, with the rest looked up from reference TRBV29-1 and TRBJ1-1, is SAVISQKPSRDICQRGTSLTIQCQVDSQVTMMFWYRQQPGQSLTLIATANQGSEATYESGFVIDKFPISRPNLTFSTLTVSNMSPEDSSIYLCSARQGMYGEAFFGQGTRLTVV.

The rearrangement links TRBV2 to TRBJ1-2; D gene unclear. V lost 2 bases and J 8 bases, leaving 12 bases between the germline ends. The CDR3 spans 13 residues. Germline assignment: CDR1 SNHLY and CDR2 FYNNEI. CDR3 in DNA: TGTGCCAGCAGTGAACGGGGATTCGGGGGCTACACCTTC. Residues: CASSERGFGGYTF.

The chain combines TRBV6-4 with TRBJ1-5, with a tentative D call TRBD1 (6 bases). Germline V gene data show CDR1 as MRHNA and CDR2 as SNTAGT. This CDR3 spans 15 amino acids. The V and J ends lost 6 bases and 3 bases respectively, with 15 bases between them. The CDR3 loop is CASRMTGKPNQPQHF. DNA of the CDR3: TGTGCCAGCAGGATGACAGGAAAACCCAATCAGCCCCAGCATTTT.